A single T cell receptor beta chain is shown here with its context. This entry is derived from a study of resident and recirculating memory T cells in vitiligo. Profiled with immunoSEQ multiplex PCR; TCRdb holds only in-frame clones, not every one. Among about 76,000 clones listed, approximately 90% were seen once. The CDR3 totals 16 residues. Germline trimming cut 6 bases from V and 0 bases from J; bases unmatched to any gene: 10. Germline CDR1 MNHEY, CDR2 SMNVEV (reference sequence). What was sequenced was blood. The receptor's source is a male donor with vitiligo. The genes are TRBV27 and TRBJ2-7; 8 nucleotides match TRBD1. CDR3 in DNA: TGTGCCAGCAGCCCCGATCGGGACAGGAGCTCCTACGAGCAGTACTTC. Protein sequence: CASSPDRDRSSYEQYF.